Here is one TCR beta chain with its context. What it recognizes is unknown. These data originate in a study of T cell responses to AZD1222 COVID-19 vaccine. Study findings and constraints: Clonal diversity was possibly underestimated; the donors were predominantly white British and more often female. Vaccine-associated CD4 TCRs ranged over spike, dominating at 160-218 and 743-854. Rises in breadth and depth of Spike-specific TCRs came after two AZD1222 doses. At study baseline, merely a handful of AZD1222 recipients were seropositive.

The assay was immunoSEQ multiplex PCR, and TCRdb's table has in-frame clones only and misses some. Among tens of thousands of clones listed, 89% were seen once. CDR3 size: 15 residues. Germline trimming cut 1 base from V and 3 bases from J; bases unmatched to any gene: 6. The germline V gene has CDR1 MNHNS and CDR2 SASEGT. Material: peripheral blood, obtained on day 0 of AZD1222 vaccination. The origin of this receptor is an adult in good health. The V gene is TRBV6-1, the J gene TRBJ2-7, with 7 positions matching TRBD2. The CDR3 DNA reads as TGTGCCAGCAGTGAAGAGGCTAGCGGTTACTACGAGCAGTACTTC. This sequence encodes CASSEEASGYYEQYF.